This TCR beta chain comes out of a study of blood T cell repertoires in COVID-19. Study-wide context: The study drew acute and convalescent COVID-19 samples from the United States, Italy and Spain. T cells, B-cell-depleted T cells, or PBMCs provided the cDNA or gDNA that served as material.

Original data processing: How many nucleated cells were present was estimated from reference gene primer amplification. Some clones are missing from TCRdb's copy, which holds only in-frame ones; the method was immunoSEQ multiplex PCR. V and J calls and clone size come straight from that table; D and trimming were deduced from the DNA. Here the sample spans about 150,000 clones, roughly 80% being singletons. The sequence was collected from a man at least 80 years old with acute or convalescent COVID-19. Sequencing used peripheral blood.

This chain's CDR3 is CASSSHPGNYGYTF. The CDR3 DNA reads as TGTGCCAGCAGTTCCCATCCGGGTAACTATGGCTACACCTTC. The genes are TRBV6-2 or TRBV6-3 and TRBJ1-2; no clear D gene. Germline values: CDR1 MNHEY, CDR2 SVGEGT. With 4 bases removed from V and 1 base from J, the gap between germline ends came to 10 bases. This CDR3 contains 14 residues.